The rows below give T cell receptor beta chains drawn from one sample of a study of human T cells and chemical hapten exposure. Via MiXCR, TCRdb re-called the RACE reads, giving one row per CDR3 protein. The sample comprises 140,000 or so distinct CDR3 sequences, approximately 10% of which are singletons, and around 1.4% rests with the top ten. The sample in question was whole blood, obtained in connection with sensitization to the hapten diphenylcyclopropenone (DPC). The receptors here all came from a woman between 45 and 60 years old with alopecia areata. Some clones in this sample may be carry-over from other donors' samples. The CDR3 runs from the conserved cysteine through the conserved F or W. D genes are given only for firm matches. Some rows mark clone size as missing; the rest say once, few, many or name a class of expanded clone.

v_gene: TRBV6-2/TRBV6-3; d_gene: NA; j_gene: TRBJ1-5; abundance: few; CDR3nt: TGTGCCAGCCTCGACAAGAGCAATCAGCCCCAGCATTTT; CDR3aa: CASLDKSNQPQHF
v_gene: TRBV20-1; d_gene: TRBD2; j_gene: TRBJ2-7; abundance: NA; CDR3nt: TGCAGTGCTAGAGATCCCATTAGCGGGAGGCCTTCTACCTACGAGCAGTACTTC; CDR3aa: CSARDPISGRPSTYEQYF
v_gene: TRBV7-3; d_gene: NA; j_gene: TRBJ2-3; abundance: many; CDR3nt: TGTGCCAGCAGCTTAATGGGGACTGTGCCAGATACGCAGTATTTT; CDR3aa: CASSLMGTVPDTQYF
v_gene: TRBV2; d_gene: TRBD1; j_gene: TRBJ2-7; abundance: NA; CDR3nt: TGTGCCAGCAGCGCCGACAGGGTCTCCGAGCAGTACTTC; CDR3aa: CASSADRVSEQYF
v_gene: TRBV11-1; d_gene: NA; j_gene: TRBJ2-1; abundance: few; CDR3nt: TGTGCCAGCAGCTTAGGGCGGGATAGCTCCTACAATGAGCAGTTCTTC; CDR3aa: CASSLGRDSSYNEQFF
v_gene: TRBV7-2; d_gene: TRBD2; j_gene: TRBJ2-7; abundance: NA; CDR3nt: TGTGCCAGCAGCTTAAGCGGGGGGGGCGAGCAGTACTTC; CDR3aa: CASSLSGGGEQYF
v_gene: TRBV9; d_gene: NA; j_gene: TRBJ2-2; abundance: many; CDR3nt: TGTGCCAGCAGCTTCGGGTCTCAGGGGACCGGGGAGCTGTTTTTT; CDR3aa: CASSFGSQGTGELFF
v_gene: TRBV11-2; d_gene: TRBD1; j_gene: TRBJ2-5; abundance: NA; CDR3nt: TGTGCCAGCAGCTCCGACAGGGGTGAGACCCAGTACTTC; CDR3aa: CASSSDRGETQYF
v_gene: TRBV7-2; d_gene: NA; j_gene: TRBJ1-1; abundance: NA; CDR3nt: TGTGCCAGCAGCTTAGCTGAAGCTTTCTTT; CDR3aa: CASSLAEAFF
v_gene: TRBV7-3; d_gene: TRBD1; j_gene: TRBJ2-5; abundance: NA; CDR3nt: TGTGCCAGCAGCCCCCGGACAGGGGAGACCCAGTACTTC; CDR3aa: CASSPRTGETQYF
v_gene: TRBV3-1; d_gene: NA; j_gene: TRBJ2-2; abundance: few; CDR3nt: TGTGCCAGCAGCCAAGTTGGGGGATTGGGGACCGGGGAGCTGTTTTTT; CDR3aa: CASSQVGGLGTGELFF
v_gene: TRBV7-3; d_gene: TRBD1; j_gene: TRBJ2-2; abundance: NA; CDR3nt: TGTGCCAGCAGCCTAGGGACAGGGTACACCGGGGAGCTGTTTTTT; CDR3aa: CASSLGTGYTGELFF
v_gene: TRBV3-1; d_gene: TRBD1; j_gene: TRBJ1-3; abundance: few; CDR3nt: TGTGCCAGCAGCCAAGCAGGGGGAATTGGAAACACCATATATTTT; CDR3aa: CASSQAGGIGNTIYF
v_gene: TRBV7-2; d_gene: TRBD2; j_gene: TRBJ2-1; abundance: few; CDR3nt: TGTGCCAGCAGCCGACTAGCGGGATACAATGAGCAGTTCTTC; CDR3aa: CASSRLAGYNEQFF
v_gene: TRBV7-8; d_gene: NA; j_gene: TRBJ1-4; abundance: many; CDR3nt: TGTGCCAGCAGCCGGGGCCGTGCAACTAATGAAAAACTGTTTTTT; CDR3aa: CASSRGRATNEKLFF
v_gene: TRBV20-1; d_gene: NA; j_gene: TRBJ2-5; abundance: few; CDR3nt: TGCAGTGCTAGAGATCGGCGGGGCCAACTTGAGTACTTC; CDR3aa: CSARDRRGQLEYF
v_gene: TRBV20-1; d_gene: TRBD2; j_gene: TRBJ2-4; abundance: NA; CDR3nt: TGCAGTGCAACGACTAGCGGGAATGTCAAAAACATTCAGTACTTC; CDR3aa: CSATTSGNVKNIQYF
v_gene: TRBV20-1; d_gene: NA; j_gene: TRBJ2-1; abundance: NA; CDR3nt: TGCAGTGCTAGAGGCCGTGAGCGGAGGGGGAATGAGCAGTTCTTC; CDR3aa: CSARGRERRGNEQFF
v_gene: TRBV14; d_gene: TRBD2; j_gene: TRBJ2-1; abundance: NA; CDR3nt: TGTGCCAGCAGCCGGAATCTAGCGGGAGAAAGGCAGTTCTTC; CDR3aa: CASSRNLAGERQFF
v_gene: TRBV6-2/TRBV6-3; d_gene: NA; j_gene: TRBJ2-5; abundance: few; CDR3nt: TGTGCCAGCAGTACCTTAACAGGAGGTCAAGGAACCCAGTACTTC; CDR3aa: CASSTLTGGQGTQYF
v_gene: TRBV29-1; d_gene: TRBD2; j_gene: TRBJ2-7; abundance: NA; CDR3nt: TGCAGCGTTGCCTCACTAGCGGGAGCAGGAGGGGAGCAGTACTTC; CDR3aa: CSVASLAGAGGEQYF
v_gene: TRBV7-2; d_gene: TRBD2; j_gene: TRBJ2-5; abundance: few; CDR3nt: TGTGCCAGCCGCTTACTGGGGGCCAAAGAACGCGGGAGGCCCTTAGGGACCCAGTACTTC; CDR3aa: CASRLLGAKERGRPLGTQYF
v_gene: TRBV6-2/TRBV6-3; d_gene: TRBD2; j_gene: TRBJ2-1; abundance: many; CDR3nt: TGTGCCAGCAGACAGACTAGCGGGAGAGGTAATGAGCAGTTCTTC; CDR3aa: CASRQTSGRGNEQFF